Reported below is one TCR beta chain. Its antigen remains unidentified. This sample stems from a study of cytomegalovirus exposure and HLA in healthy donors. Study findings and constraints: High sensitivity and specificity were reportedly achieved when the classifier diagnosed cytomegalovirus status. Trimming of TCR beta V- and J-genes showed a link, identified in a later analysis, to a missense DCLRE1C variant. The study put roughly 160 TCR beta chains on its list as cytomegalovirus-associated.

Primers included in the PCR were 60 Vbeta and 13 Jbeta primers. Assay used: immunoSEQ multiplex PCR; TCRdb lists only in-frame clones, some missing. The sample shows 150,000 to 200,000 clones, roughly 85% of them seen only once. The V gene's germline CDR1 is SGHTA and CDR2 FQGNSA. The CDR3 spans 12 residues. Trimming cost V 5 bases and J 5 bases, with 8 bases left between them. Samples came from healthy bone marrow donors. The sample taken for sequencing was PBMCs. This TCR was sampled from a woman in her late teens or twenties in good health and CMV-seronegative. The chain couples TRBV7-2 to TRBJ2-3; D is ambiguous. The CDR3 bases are TGTGCCAGCAGCGCATACGGAGATACGCAGTATTTT. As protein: CASSAYGDTQYF.